The 18 T cell receptor beta chains listed next were all sequenced from one sample in a study of OX40 agonist ivuxolimab in advanced cancers. Clones were sequenced by immunoSEQ multiplex PCR, and TCRdb holds only the in-frame ones, with some missing. The repertoire holds some 90,000 clones, with roughly 92% as singletons. The sequencing used CD4+ or CD8+ T cells sorted from blood, collected in a trial of the OX40 agonist ivuxolimab. The receptors here all came from an adult with an advanced solid tumor such as melanoma, head and neck, liver or kidney cancer.

CDR3 sequence reads: CASSLNGGPQDTQYF. The CDR3 DNA reads TGCGCCAGCAGCTTGAACGGAGGGCCCCAAGATACGCAGTATTTT. The rearrangement joins TRBV5-1 to TRBJ2-3; D might be TRBD2 (6 bases). The CDR3 is 15 amino acids. Trimming stripped 1 base from V and 5 bases from J, with 14 bases between. The V gene's germline CDR1 is SGHRS and CDR2 YFSETQ. The whole variable domain, remainder taken from reference TRBV5-1 and TRBJ2-3, is KAGVTQTPRYLIKTRGQQVTLSCSPISGHRSVSWYQQTPGQGLQFLFEYFSETQRNKGNFPGRFSGRQFSNSRSEMNVSTLELGDSALYLCASSLNGGPQDTQYFGPGTRLTVL.

This sequence joins TRBV7-9 and TRBJ2-7; no reliable D call. Germline V gene sequence: CDR1 SEHNR, CDR2 FQNEAQ (reference sequence). The CDR3 has 15 amino acids. Trimming left V 1 base short and J 5 bases short, with 15 bases between. CDR3 sequence reads: CASSLGRTRLDEQYF. CDR3 coding DNA: TGTGCCAGCAGCTTAGGACGTACCCGCCTCGACGAGCAGTACTTC.

The chain recombines TRBV28 with TRBJ2-7; D is possibly TRBD1 (6 bases). The germline V and J ends were trimmed by 6 bases and 1 base, with 10 bases remaining between them. Germline lookup yields CDR1 MDHEN and CDR2 SYDVKM. The CDR3 sequence is 13 residues long. The CDR3 reads CASRKGVSYEQYF. CDR3 nucleotides: TGTGCCAGCAGAAAGGGGGTGTCCTACGAGCAGTACTTC. Drawing the rest from reference TRBV28 and TRBJ2-7, the complete variable domain is DVKVTQSSRYLVKRTGEKVFLECVQDMDHENMFWYRQDPGLGLRLIYFSYDVKMKEKGDIPEGYSVSREKKERFSLILESASTNQTSMYLCASRKGVSYEQYFGPGTRLTVT.

The CDR3 region has the DNA TGTGCCAGCAATTCCGGGACTAGCGGAAGCACAGATACGCAGTATTTT. Residues: CASNSGTSGSTDTQYF. V is TRBV28 and J is TRBJ2-3; TRBD2 matches 11 bases. The CDR3 consists of 16 residues. V was clipped by 7 bases and J by 0 bases; unmatched bases: 6. The germline V gene has CDR1 MDHEN and CDR2 SYDVKM.

This clone was seen only once. This sequence joins TRBV19 and TRBJ1-5, with TRBD1 matching over 8 bases. After removal of 4 bases from V and 2 bases from J, the junction contained 1 base not matched to a gene. Germline lookup yields CDR1 LNHDA and CDR2 SQIVND (reference sequence). This CDR3 comprises 14 residues. CDR3 sequence: CASSTQGGNQPQHF. DNA for the CDR3: TGTGCCAGTAGTACACAGGGGGGCAATCAGCCCCAGCATTTT.

The chain uses TRBV6-1 and TRBJ2-7; 9 bases are a match to TRBD1. The CDR3 totals 15 residues. The germline gives CDR1 MNHNS, CDR2 SASEGT. The V segment lost 7 bases and the J segment 1 base; nucleotides outside the gene matches: 8. CDR3 bases: TGTGCCAGCAAAGGACAGGGGCCGAGATCCTACGAGCAGTACTTC. Translation gives CASKGQGPRSYEQYF.

The V call is TRBV7-2, the J call TRBJ1-5, with a tentative D call TRBD1 (5 bases). The V gene's germline CDR1 is SGHTA and CDR2 FQGNSA. CDR3 length equals 15 residues. The V gene lost 5 bases and the J gene lost 0 bases, with 11 bases spanning the gap. The CDR3 sequence is CASSLQGASNQPQHF. In nucleotides, the CDR3 is TGTGCCAGCAGCCTTCAAGGGGCTAGCAATCAGCCCCAGCATTTT. Complete variable domain (other parts from reference TRBV7-2 and TRBJ1-5): GAGVSQSPSNKVTEKGKDVELRCDPISGHTALYWYRQSLGQGLEFLIYFQGNSAPDKSGLPSDRFSAERTGGSVSTLTIQRTQQEDSAVYLCASSLQGASNQPQHFGDGTRLSIL.

The rearrangement uses TRBV5-1 and TRBJ2-2, with 9 bases identical to TRBD2. The germline CDR1 and CDR2 sequences are SGHRS and YFSETQ. This CDR3 has 15 amino acids. The V and J ends lost 5 bases and 6 bases, in that order; junction bases with no gene match: 8. CDR3 sequence: CASSISGRKSGELFF. DNA of the CDR3: TGCGCCAGCAGTATTAGCGGGAGAAAATCCGGGGAGCTGTTTTTT.

This chain links TRBV18 with TRBJ2-7; TRBD2 agrees at 13 bases. The CDR3 is 15 amino acids. V lost 4 bases and J lost 0; bases outside the gene matches: 0. In germline, CDR1 is KGHSH, CDR2 LQKENI. CDR3 residues: CASSRTSGSSYEQYF. CDR3 nucleotides: TGTGCCAGCTCACGGACTAGCGGGAGCTCCTACGAGCAGTACTTC. Filled out from reference TRBV18 and TRBJ2-7, the complete variable domain reads NAGVMQNPRHLVRRRGQEARLRCSPMKGHSHVYWYRQLPEEGLKFMVYLQKENIIDESGMPKERFSAEFPKEGPSILRIQQVVRGDSAAYFCASSRTSGSSYEQYFGPGTRLTVT.

The V call is TRBV9, the J call TRBJ2-5; D not resolved. The J call is in doubt because the DNA end fits TRBJ2-7 better. CDR1 is SGDLS and CDR2 is YYNGEE in the germline V gene. There are 15 residues in the CDR3. The CDR3 DNA reads TGTGCCAGCAGCGTAGGTGCAGGTGTTGGATACGAGCAGTACTTC. It encodes CASSVGAGVGYEQYF.

The chain uses TRBV7-2 and TRBJ1-3; unclear D gene. CDR3 length: 15 residues. Germline CDR1 and CDR2: SGHTA and FQGNSA. Trimming shortened V by 5 bases and J by 4 bases, and 15 bases separated the two germline ends. CDR3 amino acids: CASSPRYGSGNTIYF. The CDR3 DNA follows: TGTGCCAGCAGCCCGAGGTACGGCAGCGGAAACACCATATATTTT.

This clone has a handful of counts. This rearrangement joins TRBV7-2 to TRBJ2-7; D tentatively reads TRBD1 or TRBD2 (5 bases each). V lost 5 bases and J 5 bases, leaving 19 bases between the germline ends. This CDR3 has 15 amino acids. The germline V gene encodes CDR1 SGHTA and CDR2 FQGNSA. CDR3 DNA sequence: TGTGCCAGCAGCCCCCAACGGGGCCTTATCCACGAGCAGTACTTC. Translation: CASSPQRGLIHEQYF. The whole variable domain, filled in from reference TRBV7-2 and TRBJ2-7, reads GAGVSQSPSNKVTEKGKDVELRCDPISGHTALYWYRQSLGQGLEFLIYFQGNSAPDKSGLPSDRFSAERTGGSVSTLTIQRTQQEDSAVYLCASSPQRGLIHEQYFGPGTRLTVT.

V is TRBV5-1 and J is TRBJ2-5; 14 bases map to TRBD2. The V and J ends lost 1 base and 4 bases, in that order; junction bases with no gene match: 6. CDR3 length: 17 amino acids. CDR1 is SGHRS, CDR2 YFSETQ, per germline. The CDR3: CASSLRTSGGLGETQYF. In DNA form, the CDR3 reads TGCGCCAGCAGCTTGCGGACTAGCGGGGGGCTGGGAGAGACCCAGTACTTC.

The chain recombines TRBV19 with TRBJ1-1; TRBD1 is a possible D gene (5 bases). CDR3 length: 14 amino acids. Germline-derived CDR1 and CDR2 are LNHDA and SQIVND (reference sequence). V lost 6 bases, J lost 1 base, and 12 bases lay in between. The DNA for the CDR3 is TGTGCCAGTAGCATGGGGGAGCAGAACACTGAAGCTTTCTTT. It codes for CASSMGEQNTEAFF.

The chain combines TRBV21-1 with TRBJ1-1. TRBV21-1 is a pseudogene. This CDR3 region has 15 residues. CDR3 DNA: TGTGCCAGCAGCAAAGGAAAAAGGAGGAACACTGAAGCTTTCTTT. This translates into CASSKGKRRNTEAFF.

The chain employs TRBV28 and TRBJ2-5, with 7 bases matching TRBD1. Trimming cost V 8 bases and J 1 base; bases outside gene matches: 7. Germline assignment: CDR1 MDHEN and CDR2 SYDVKM. CDR3 size: 14 residues. The CDR3 is CASGSRTGQETQYF. CDR3 nucleotides: TGTGCCAGCGGATCTAGGACAGGCCAAGAGACCCAGTACTTC.

This clone was seen a handful of times. The chain combines TRBV7-9 with TRBJ1-1, with D unclear. Germline V gene lookup returns CDR1 SEHNR and CDR2 FQNEAQ (reference sequence). Trimming removed 6 bases from V and 1 base from J, with 9 bases in between. The CDR3 runs 13 residues. CDR3 nucleotide sequence: TGTGCCAGCAGACTGGACGGGAACACTGAAGCTTTCTTT. Amino acids: CASRLDGNTEAFF.

CDR3 in amino acids: CASSYLAGEETQYF. The CDR3, as DNA: TGCGCCAGCAGCTACCTAGCGGGAGAGGAGACCCAGTACTTC. The chain recombines TRBV5-1 with TRBJ2-5, with 10 bases that match TRBD2. The V segment lost 3 bases and the J segment 5 bases; nucleotides outside the gene matches: 4. CDR1 is SGHRS and CDR2 is YFSETQ in the germline V gene. This CDR3 is 14 amino acids long.